One T cell receptor (beta chain) is described in this entry. Its antigen is unknown. The PCR used 60 Vbeta and 13 Jbeta primers. The data were produced by immunoSEQ multiplex PCR, yet TCRdb's version contains in-frame clones alone and is incomplete. The sample holds 150,000 to 160,000 clones, around 82% seen once. This sample was taken from a study of cytomegalovirus exposure and HLA in healthy donors. Donors counted as nominally healthy when sampled, yet unrecorded immune exposures were likely. The study, taken as a whole, reports: Because they were indistinguishable, some V segments, including TRBV6-2 and TRBV6-3, were excluded. The study labeled 150 or so TCR beta chains cytomegalovirus-associated.

The CDR3 length is 14 residues. Unmatched junction bases numbered 8, after V lost 4 bases and J lost 3 bases. Germline V CDR1 and CDR2: GTSNPN, SVGIG (reference sequence). Material for sequencing was PBMCs. The origin of this receptor is a woman in her 40s in good health and CMV-seropositive. The V and J genes are TRBV30 and TRBJ1-1, with 7 bases identical to TRBD1. In nucleotides, the CDR3 is TGTGCCTGGACCTTCAGGGGGTCGGACACTGAAGCTTTCTTT. It specifies CAWTFRGSDTEAFF.